Listed below are T cell receptor beta chains from one sample, sequenced in a study of T cell repertoires in cytomegalovirus infection. TCRdb re-called the reads through MiXCR, storing one row per CDR3 protein. The table shows approximately 750,000 distinct CDR3 sequences, with 35% to 40% occurring only once. Material: PBMCs. The receptors come from a human donor in good health (CMV status not recorded). Some clones in this sample may be carry-over from other donors' samples. CDR3s include the opening cysteine and the closing phenylalanine or tryptophan. The order of the fields is J gene, D gene, V gene, clone size, CDR3 protein, CDR3 DNA. A D gene is named only where the DNA matches it firmly. Some rows mark clone size as missing; the rest say once, few, many or name a class of expanded clone.

TRBJ1-2 . TRBV7-8 few CASSFQSGLYGYTF TGTGCCAGCAGCTTCCAATCGGGGCTTTATGGCTACACCTTC
TRBJ2-1 TRBD1 TRBV4-1 . CASSQEGGQGVSTERDRRFF TGCGCCAGCAGCCAAGAGGGGGGACAGGGGGTTTCAACCGAGAGGGATCGTCGGTTCTTC
TRBJ1-1 . TRBV6-6 . CASRYRDVGMDTEAFF TGTGCCAGCAGGTACCGGGACGTTGGAATGGACACTGAAGCTTTCTTT
TRBJ1-6 . TRBV11-2 . CASSLEPGTNSPLHF TGTGCCAGCAGCTTAGAACCAGGAACCAATTCACCCCTCCACTTT
TRBJ2-7 . TRBV7-6 . CASAGQFGEQYF TGTGCCAGCGCGGGGCAGTTTGGCGAGCAGTACTTC
TRBJ1-2 TRBD1 TRBV6-6 . CASDLLRGYGYTF TGTGCCAGCGACCTTCTCAGGGGGTATGGCTACACCTTC
TRBJ1-1 . TRBV19 . CASSIPQGLITEAFF TGTGCCAGTAGTATCCCCCAGGGGTTGATCACTGAAGCTTTCTTT
TRBJ1-6 TRBD1 TRBV28 . CASSLAGTGGLYSPLHF TGTGCCAGCAGTCTCGCCGGGACAGGGGGTTTGTATTCACCCCTCCACTTT
TRBJ2-5 TRBD1 TRBV12-3/TRBV12-4 . CASSLFRQGAETHYF TGTGCCAGCAGTTTATTCCGACAGGGGGCAGAGACCCACTACTTC
TRBJ2-1 . TRBV24-1 . CATSDLANKGEQFF TGTGCCACCAGTGATCTCGCTAATAAGGGGGAGCAGTTCTTC
TRBJ2-7 TRBD1 TRBV5-6 . CASSSVGTGVWEQYF TGTGCCAGCAGCTCCGTTGGGACAGGGGTCTGGGAGCAGTACTTC
TRBJ1-1 . TRBV10-2 many CASSTNLVGGTEAFF TGCGCCAGCAGCACGAATCTGGTGGGAGGCACTGAAGCTTTCTTT
TRBJ2-1 . TRBV11-2 . CASSPAAGSNEQFF TGTGCCAGCAGCCCCGCTGCGGGCAGCAATGAGCAGTTCTTC
TRBJ2-4 . TRBV5-5 . CASSLAVGPEFIQYF TGTGCCAGCAGCCTGGCCGTTGGCCCAGAATTTATTCAGTACTTC
TRBJ2-7 . TRBV7-9 many CASSSQTYEQYF TGTGCCAGCAGCTCTCAAACCTACGAGCAGTACTTC
TRBJ2-7 . TRBV28 . CASSPAGPVKDYEQYF TGTGCCAGCAGCCCTGCCGGCCCGGTTAAGGACTACGAGCAGTACTTC
TRBJ1-4 . TRBV27 . CASSSAGREKLFF TGTGCCAGCAGTTCAGCAGGGCGGGAAAAACTGTTTTTT
TRBJ2-7 . TRBV29-1 few CSDRAVSSYEQYF TGCAGCGACAGGGCTGTTAGCTCCTACGAGCAGTACTTC
TRBJ2-3 . TRBV28 . CASSSPRLAIRTTDTQYF TGTGCCAGCAGTTCCCCGCGGCTAGCGATTAGAACCACAGATACGCAGTATTTT
TRBJ2-2 TRBD1 TRBV6-6 . CAILGTGNTGELFF TGTGCCATCCTTGGGACAGGGAACACCGGGGAGCTGTTTTTT
TRBJ1-1 . TRBV4-1 . CASSHPRGSSTEAFF TGCGCCAGCAGCCATCCCCGGGGATCGAGCACTGAAGCTTTCTTT
TRBJ1-1 . TRBV19 . CASGLWGIEAFF TGTGCCAGTGGCCTCTGGGGGATCGAAGCTTTCTTT
TRBJ2-6 . TRBV4-1 . CASSPRTRNQFSGANVVTF TGCGCCAGCAGCCCCCGGACAAGGAACCAATTCTCTGGGGCCAACGTCGTGACTTTC
TRBJ2-2 . TRBV6-2/TRBV6-3 . CASSYMGIRNTGELFF TGTGCCAGCAGTTACATGGGTATCCGGAACACCGGGGAGCTGTTTTTT
TRBJ1-2 TRBD1 TRBV4-1 few CASSLMTGLGGYGYTF TGCGCCAGCAGCCTCATGACAGGGTTGGGAGGCTATGGCTACACCTTC
TRBJ2-2 . TRBV6-1 few CASRWDPGELFF TGTGCCAGCAGATGGGACCCCGGGGAGCTGTTTTTT